This T cell receptor beta chain was found in a study of cytomegalovirus exposure and HLA in healthy donors. Whole-study context: Around 81% of 398 genotyped donors fell in the Caucasian-associated ancestry cluster.

CDR3 size: 13 residues. Germline V lookup: CDR1 SEHNR, CDR2 FQNEAQ (reference sequence). V lost 11 bases and J 7 bases, leaving 18 bases between the germline ends. PCR amplification relied on 60 Vbeta primers (plus 13 Jbeta primers). Method: immunoSEQ multiplex PCR; TCRdb's copy keeps in-frame clones and lacks some. The table shows about 120,000 clones, with around 77% occurring only once. Findings and limits, study-wide: An analysis done earlier found most TCR beta V segments productive about 90% or about 30% of the time. Later on, a genetic analysis was performed. It linked a missense variant in DCLRE1C with V- and J-gene trimming of TCR beta. What a later analysis reportedly showed was that an Asian-associated ancestry cluster had fewer N-insertions than the roughly 720-donor mean.

Turning to this clone: Its antigen is currently unknown.

V gene TRBV7-9 combines with J gene TRBJ2-1; tentatively, D is TRBD1 (6 bases). Material for sequencing was PBMCs. This receptor was identified in a woman aged 30 to 39 in good health and CMV-seropositive. The CDR3 loop is CAGHTGNGNEQFF. The CDR3, as DNA: TGTGCCGGGCATACAGGGAATGGGAATGAGCAGTTCTTC.